This entry features one T cell receptor beta chain sequence. The data were taken from a study of cytomegalovirus exposure and HLA in healthy donors. The PCR had 60 Vbeta and 13 Jbeta primers. Original handling: In a later analysis, tens of millions of unique TCR beta chains included roughly 11 million shared by two or more donors. Here immunoSEQ multiplex PCR was the method, and the copy in TCRdb shows in-frame clones only, minus some. V and J calls and clone size are as listed in that table; D and trimming were resolved from the DNA. The table includes about 140,000 clones, 80% to 90% detected once. The TCR originated in a young woman in good health and CMV-seronegative. What was sequenced was PBMCs.

CDR3 residues: CASSFRSWRGDTEAFF. Written as DNA, the CDR3 is TGTGCCAGCAGTTTTCGATCTTGGAGGGGCGACACTGAAGCTTTCTTT. The chain carries TRBV28 and TRBJ1-1; TRBD1 is a possible D gene (5 bases). Germline CDR1 and CDR2: MDHEN and SYDVKM. V was cut by 3 bases and J by 3 bases, with 17 bases left in between. CDR3 length: 16 amino acids.